In its sample, the clone carrying this T cell receptor beta chain was seen many times. Antigen specificity is unknown. From germline, CDR1 is LGHDT and CDR2 YNNKEL (reference sequence). The CDR3 runs 14 residues. Trimming pared 4 bases from V and 2 bases from J, leaving 9 bases between. Unique molecular identifiers were added to individual cDNA molecules. One entry per CDR3 protein, called by TCRdb with MiXCR from the 5' RACE reads. The table lists 86,000 or so distinct CDR3 sequences, less than 8% of them singletons. The data stem from a study of early T cells in non-severe SARS-CoV-2 infection. Study-wide context: Chains stayed unpaired after sequencing of bulk RNA from unsorted whole blood.

Study outcomes and limitations: Matching results from VDJdb favored anti-spike CD8 responses, leaving private and CD4 specificities undetected.

The sequence was obtained from an adult who was a healthcare worker with PCR-confirmed SARS-CoV-2 infection or an uninfected control (not recorded which). The material sequenced was whole blood. V and J are TRBV3-1 and TRBJ1-3; no firm D call. In DNA form, the CDR3 reads TGTGCCAGCAGCCTCCGGACCGCTGGAAACACCATATATTTT. Translation: CASSLRTAGNTIYF.